The sequence of this T cell receptor (beta chain) was determined in a study of tumor-infiltrating lymphocytes in primary liver carcinoma. Turning to the study itself: Stage T1-T3 N0M0 tumors spanned about 4.2 to 10 cm.

The study co-extracted DNA and RNA from around 20-30 mg of unsorted bulk tissue. The CDR3 length is 13 residues. This clonotype appeared a single time. The germline gene is not matched at one end of the junction; a read error may be the cause. Starting material of 450 to 500 ng total RNA yielded TCR beta cDNA via a constant-region primer. Library construction for TCR beta comprised three nested multiplex PCR rounds performed with slightly modified ARM-PCR. TRBV1-TRBV30 forward and Cbeta reverse primers drove the first two roughly 10-cycle rounds. Each CDR3 protein gets one entry after TCRdb re-called the multiplex PCR reads with MiXCR. Of about 84,000 distinct CDR3 sequences listed, 72% are singletons.

Material for sequencing was liver tumor tissue from sampling region 1. As for subset: tumor region T1, superior pole. The receptor's source is a middle-aged man with primary liver carcinoma and hepatitis B virus infection. The chain uses TRBV12-3 or TRBV12-4 and TRBJ2-7; 7 bases are a match to TRBD1. The chain's CDR3 is CASSSGQTGEQYF. In DNA, the CDR3 is TGTGCCAGCAGTTCGGGACAGACGGGTGAGCAGTATTTC.